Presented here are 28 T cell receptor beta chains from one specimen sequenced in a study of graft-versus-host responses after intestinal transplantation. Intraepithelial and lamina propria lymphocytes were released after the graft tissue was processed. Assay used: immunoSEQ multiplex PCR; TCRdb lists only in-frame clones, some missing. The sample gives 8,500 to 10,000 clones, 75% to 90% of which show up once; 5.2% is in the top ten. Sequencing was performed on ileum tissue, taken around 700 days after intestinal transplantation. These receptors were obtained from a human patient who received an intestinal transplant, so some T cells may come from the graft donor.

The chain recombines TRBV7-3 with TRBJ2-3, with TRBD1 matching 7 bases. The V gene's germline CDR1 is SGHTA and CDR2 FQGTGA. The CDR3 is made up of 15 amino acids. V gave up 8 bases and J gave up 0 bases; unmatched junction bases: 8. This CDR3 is CASALKGASTDTQYF. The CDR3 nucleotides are TGTGCCAGCGCCCTTAAGGGGGCTAGCACAGATACGCAGTATTTT. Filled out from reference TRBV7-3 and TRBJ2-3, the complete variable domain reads GAGVSQTPSNKVTEKGKYVELRCDPISGHTALYWYRQSLGQGPEFLIYFQGTGAADDSGLPNDRFFAVRPEGSVSTLKIQRTERGDSAVYLCASALKGASTDTQYFGPGTRLTVL.

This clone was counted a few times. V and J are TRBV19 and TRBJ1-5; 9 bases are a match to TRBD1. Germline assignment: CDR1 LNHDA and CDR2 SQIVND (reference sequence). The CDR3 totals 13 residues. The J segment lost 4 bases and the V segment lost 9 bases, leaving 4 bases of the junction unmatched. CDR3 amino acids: CASSGTGNQPQHF. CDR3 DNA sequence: TGTGCCAGCTCCGGGACAGGGAATCAGCCCCAGCATTTT.

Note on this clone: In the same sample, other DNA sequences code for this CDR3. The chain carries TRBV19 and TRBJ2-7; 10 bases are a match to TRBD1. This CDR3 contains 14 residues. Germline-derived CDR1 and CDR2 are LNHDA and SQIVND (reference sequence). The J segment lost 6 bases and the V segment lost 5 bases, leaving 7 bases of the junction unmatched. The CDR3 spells CASSPRTGGGEQYF. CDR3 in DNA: TGTGCCAGTAGTCCCCGGACAGGGGGTGGCGAGCAGTACTTC.

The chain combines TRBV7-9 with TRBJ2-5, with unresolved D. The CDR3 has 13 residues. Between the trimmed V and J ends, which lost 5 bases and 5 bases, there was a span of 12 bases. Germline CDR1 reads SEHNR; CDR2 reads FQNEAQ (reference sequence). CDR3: CASSTLPLETQYF. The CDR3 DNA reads TGTGCCAGCAGCACACTCCCTTTGGAGACCCAGTACTTC.

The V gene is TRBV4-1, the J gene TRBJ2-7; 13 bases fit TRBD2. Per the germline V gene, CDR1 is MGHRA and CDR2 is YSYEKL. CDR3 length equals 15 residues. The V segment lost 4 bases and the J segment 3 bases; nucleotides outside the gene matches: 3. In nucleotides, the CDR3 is TGCGCCAGCAGCCTAGGACTAGCGGGGGACTACGAGCAGTACTTC. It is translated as CASSLGLAGDYEQYF.

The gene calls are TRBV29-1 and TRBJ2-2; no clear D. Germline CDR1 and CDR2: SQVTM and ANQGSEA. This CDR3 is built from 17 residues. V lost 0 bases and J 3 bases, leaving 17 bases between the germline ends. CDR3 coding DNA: TGCAGCGTTGAAGATAGTCTGAAGGGTTTAGACACCGGGGAGCTGTTTTTT. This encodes CSVEDSLKGLDTGELFF.

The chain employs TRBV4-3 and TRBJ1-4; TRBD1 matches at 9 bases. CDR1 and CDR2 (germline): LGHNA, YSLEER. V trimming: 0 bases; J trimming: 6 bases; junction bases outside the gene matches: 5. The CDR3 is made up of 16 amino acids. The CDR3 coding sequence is TGCGCCAGCAGCCAAGATCAGGGACAGGGTCATGAAAAACTGTTTTTT. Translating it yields CASSQDQGQGHEKLFF.

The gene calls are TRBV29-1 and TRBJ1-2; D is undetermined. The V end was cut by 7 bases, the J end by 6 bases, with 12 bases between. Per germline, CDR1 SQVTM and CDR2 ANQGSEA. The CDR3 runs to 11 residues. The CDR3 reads CSGLSSHGYTF. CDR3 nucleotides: TGCAGCGGACTGAGTTCTCATGGCTACACCTTC. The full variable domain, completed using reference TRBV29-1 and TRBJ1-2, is SAVISQKPSRDICQRGTSLTIQCQVDSQVTMMFWYRQQPGQSLTLIATANQGSEATYESGFVIDKFPISRPNLTFSTLTVSNMSPEDSSIYLCSGLSSHGYTFGSGTRLTVV.

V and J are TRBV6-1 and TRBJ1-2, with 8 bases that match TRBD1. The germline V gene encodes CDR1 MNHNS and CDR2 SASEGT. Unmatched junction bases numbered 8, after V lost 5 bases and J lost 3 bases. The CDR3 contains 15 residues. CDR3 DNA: TGTGCCAGCAGTCCCCAACTGACAGGGGACTATGGCTACACCTTC. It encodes CASSPQLTGDYGYTF.

CDR3 protein: CASSPRPGSKNTEAFF. CDR3 bases: TGTGCCAGCAGCCCCAGGCCAGGGTCGAAAAACACTGAAGCTTTCTTT. This rearrangement joins TRBV7-6 to TRBJ1-1, with D perhaps TRBD1 (5 bases). This CDR3 is built from 16 residues. The V end lost 5 bases, the J end lost 2 bases, and 18 bases lay between the germline ends. In germline, CDR1 is SGHVS, CDR2 FNYEAQ.

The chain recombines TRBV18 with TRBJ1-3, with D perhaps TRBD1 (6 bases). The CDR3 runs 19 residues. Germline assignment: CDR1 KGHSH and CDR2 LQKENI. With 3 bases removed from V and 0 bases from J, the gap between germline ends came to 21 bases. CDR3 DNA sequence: TGTGCCAGCTCACCTTCGGGGGGCCGCACGACGCCCTCTGGAAACACCATATATTTT. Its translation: CASSPSGGRTTPSGNTIYF.

The CDR3 protein is CAISEGTGELFF. DNA of the CDR3: TGTGCCATCAGTGAAGGCACCGGGGAGCTGTTTTTT. The rearrangement joins TRBV10-3 to TRBJ2-2; no clear D. With 3 bases removed from V and 4 bases from J, the gap between germline ends came to 3 bases. Per germline, CDR1 ENHRY and CDR2 SYGVKD. The CDR3 totals 12 residues.

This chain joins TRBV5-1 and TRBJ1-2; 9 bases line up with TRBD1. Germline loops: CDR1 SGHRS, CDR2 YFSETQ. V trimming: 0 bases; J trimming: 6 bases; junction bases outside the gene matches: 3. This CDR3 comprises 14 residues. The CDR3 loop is CASSLGDRVHGYTF. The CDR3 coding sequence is TGCGCCAGCAGCTTGGGGGACAGGGTGCATGGCTACACCTTC.

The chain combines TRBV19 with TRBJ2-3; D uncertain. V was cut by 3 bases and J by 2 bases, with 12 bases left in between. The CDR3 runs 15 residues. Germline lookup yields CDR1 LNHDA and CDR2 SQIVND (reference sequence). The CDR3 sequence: CASSMWQDDTDTQYF. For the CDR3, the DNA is TGTGCCAGTAGTATGTGGCAGGACGACACAGATACGCAGTATTTT.

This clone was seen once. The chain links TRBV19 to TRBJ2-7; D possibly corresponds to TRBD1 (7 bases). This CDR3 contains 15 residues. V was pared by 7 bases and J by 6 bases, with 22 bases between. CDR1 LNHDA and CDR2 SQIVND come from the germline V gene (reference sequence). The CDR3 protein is CASTPGGDSLPEQYF. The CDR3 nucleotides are TGTGCCAGTACCCCCGGAGGGGACAGCCTCCCCGAGCAGTACTTC.

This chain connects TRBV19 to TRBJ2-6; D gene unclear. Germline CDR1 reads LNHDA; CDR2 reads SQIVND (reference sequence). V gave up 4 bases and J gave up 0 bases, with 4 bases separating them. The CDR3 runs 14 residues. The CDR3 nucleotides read TGTGCCAGTAGTACGAACTCTGGGGCCAACGTCCTGACTTTC. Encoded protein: CASSTNSGANVLTF.

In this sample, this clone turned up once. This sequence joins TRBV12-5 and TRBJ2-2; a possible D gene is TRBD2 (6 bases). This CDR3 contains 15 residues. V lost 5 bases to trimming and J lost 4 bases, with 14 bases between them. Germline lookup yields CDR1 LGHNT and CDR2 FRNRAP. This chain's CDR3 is CASGPDGSGTGELFF. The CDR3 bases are TGTGCTAGTGGTCCGGACGGGAGCGGCACCGGGGAGCTGTTTTTT.

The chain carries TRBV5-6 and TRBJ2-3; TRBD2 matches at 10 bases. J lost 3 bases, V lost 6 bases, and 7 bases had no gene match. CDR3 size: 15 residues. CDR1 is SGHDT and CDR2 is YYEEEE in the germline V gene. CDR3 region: CASTLWTSGTDTQYF. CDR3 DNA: TGTGCCAGCACCCTCTGGACTAGCGGAACAGATACGCAGTATTTT.

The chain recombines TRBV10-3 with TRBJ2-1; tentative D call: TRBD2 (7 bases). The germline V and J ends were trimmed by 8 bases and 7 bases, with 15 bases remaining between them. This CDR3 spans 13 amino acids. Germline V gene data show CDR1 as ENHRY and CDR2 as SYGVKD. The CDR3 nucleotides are TGTGCCATCCTTGCGGGGGCCATTAATGAGCAGTTCTTC. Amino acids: CAILAGAINEQFF.

The CDR3 loop reads CASSLSGRSPDTQYF. The CDR3 region has the DNA TGCGCCAGCAGCTTGAGCGGGAGGAGTCCAGATACGCAGTATTTT. The V gene is TRBV5-1, the J gene TRBJ2-3, with 9 bases aligning to TRBD2. Trimming at V came to 1 base and at J to 4 bases, leaving 4 bases not matched to a gene. CDR1 is SGHRS and CDR2 is YFSETQ in the germline V gene. This CDR3 has 15 residues.

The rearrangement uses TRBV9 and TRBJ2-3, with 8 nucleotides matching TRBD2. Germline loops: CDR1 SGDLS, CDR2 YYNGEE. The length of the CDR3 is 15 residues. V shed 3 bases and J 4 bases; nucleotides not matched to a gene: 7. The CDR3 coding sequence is TGTGCCAGCAGCGAACGGACTAGCCGCCCAGATACGCAGTATTTT. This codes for CASSERTSRPDTQYF.

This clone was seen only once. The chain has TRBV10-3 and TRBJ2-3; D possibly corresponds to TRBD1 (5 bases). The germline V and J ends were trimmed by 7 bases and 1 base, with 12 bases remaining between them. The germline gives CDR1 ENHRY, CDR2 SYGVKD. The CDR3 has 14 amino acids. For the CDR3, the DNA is TGTGCCATCACTTCGGAGACAGGCACAGATACGCAGTATTTT. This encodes CAITSETGTDTQYF.

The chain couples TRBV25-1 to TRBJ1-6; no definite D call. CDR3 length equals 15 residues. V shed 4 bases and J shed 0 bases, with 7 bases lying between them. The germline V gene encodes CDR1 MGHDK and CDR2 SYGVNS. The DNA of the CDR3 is TGTGCCAGCAGTGGAGGGATCTCCTATAATTCACCCCTCCACTTT. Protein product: CASSGGISYNSPLHF. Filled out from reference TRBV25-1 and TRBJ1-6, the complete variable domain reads EADIYQTPRYLVIGTGKKITLECSQTMGHDKMYWYQQDPGMELHLIHYSYGVNSTEKGDLSSESTVSRIRTEHFPLTLESARPSHTSQYLCASSGGISYNSPLHFGNGTRLTVT.

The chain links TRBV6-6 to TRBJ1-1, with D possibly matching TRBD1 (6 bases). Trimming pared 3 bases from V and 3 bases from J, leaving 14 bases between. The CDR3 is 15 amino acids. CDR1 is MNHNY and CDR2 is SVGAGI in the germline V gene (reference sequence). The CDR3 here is CASSYARGRYTEAFF. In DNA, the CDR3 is TGTGCCAGCAGTTATGCCAGGGGACGGTACACTGAAGCTTTCTTT.

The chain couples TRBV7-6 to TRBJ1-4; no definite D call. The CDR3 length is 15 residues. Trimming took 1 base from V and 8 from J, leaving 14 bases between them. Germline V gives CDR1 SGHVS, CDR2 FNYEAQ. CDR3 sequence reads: CASSLGPWGGEKLFF. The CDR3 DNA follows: TGTGCCAGCAGCTTAGGACCTTGGGGAGGGGAAAAACTGTTTTTT.

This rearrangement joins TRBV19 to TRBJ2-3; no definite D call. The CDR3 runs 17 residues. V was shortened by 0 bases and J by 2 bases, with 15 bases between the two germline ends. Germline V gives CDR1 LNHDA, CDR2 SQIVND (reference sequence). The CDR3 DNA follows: TGTGCCAGTAGTATAGATCCTAGACGCTCCCTCACAGATACGCAGTATTTT. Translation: CASSIDPRRSLTDTQYF.

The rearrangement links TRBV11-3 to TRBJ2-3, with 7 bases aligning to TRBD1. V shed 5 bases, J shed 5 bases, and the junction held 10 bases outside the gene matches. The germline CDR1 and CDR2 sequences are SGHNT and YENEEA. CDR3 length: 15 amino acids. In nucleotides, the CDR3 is TGTGCCAGCAGCCTCACCGGGACAGATGGAGATACGCAGTATTTT. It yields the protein CASSLTGTDGDTQYF. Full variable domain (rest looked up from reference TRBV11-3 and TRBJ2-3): EAGVVQSPRYKIIEKKQPVAFWCNPISGHNTLYWYLQNLGQGPELLIRYENEEAVDDSQLPKDRFSAERLKGVDSTLKIQPAELGDSAVYLCASSLTGTDGDTQYFGPGTRLTVL.

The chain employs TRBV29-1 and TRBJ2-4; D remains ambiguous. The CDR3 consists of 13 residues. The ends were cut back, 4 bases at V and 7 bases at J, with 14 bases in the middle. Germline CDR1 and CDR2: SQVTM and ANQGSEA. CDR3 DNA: TGCAGCGTTGTCCCCGACAATGAGAACATTCAGTACTTC. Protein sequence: CSVVPDNENIQYF.